This T cell receptor (beta chain) appears in the sequencing data of a study of siplizumab effects on memory and regulatory T cells. Study-level results: Suppression by proliferating Tregs derived from siplizumab cultures was not verified. Siplizumab significantly brought down the alloreactive sequences that trace back to unstimulated CD4+ memory cells.

The V gene lost 4 bases and the J gene lost 7 bases, with 22 bases spanning the gap. Germline-derived CDR1 and CDR2 are SEHNR and FQNEAQ (reference sequence). CDR3 length: 16 residues. Some clones are missing from TCRdb's copy, which holds only in-frame ones; the method was immunoSEQ multiplex PCR. The sample has 15,000 to 20,000 clones; about 40% are singletons. Cells from the mixed lymphocyte reaction were cocultured for six to seven days at 37°C. This clone turned up a few times. Its specificity is not known. Sequenced: CFSE-low (dividing) CD4+ T cells sorted from an allogeneic mixed lymphocyte reaction. The chain combines TRBV7-9 with TRBJ1-1, with no clear D. The receptor comes from a human donor in good health; the cells came from an allogeneic mixed lymphocyte reaction. Some clones in this sample may be carry-over from other donors' samples. CDR3 in amino acids: CASSSPLGGGSYEAFF. Here the CDR3 DNA reads TGTGCCAGCAGCTCCCCTTTGGGAGGTGGGTCTTATGAAGCTTTCTTT. Looking up the rest from reference TRBV7-9 and TRBJ1-1 gives the full variable domain: DTGVSQNPRHKITKRGQNVTFRCDPISEHNRLYWYRQTLGQGPEFLTYFQNEAQLEKSRLLSDRFSAERPKGSFSTLEIQRTEQGDSAMYLCASSSPLGGGSYEAFFGQGTRLTVV.